A selection of T cell receptor beta chains follows, all from one sample in a study of radiotherapy plus CTLA-4 blockade in lung cancer. Repertoires were generated with immunoSEQ multiplex PCR, while TCRdb's copy carries only in-frame clones and drops some. The data contain over 95,000 clones, roughly 79% of them seen just once; the ten biggest clones take up roughly 2.8%. The sequenced sample was peripheral blood, obtained from a patient treated with radiotherapy plus ipilimumab. These receptors originate from a human donor with non-small cell lung cancer who had a partial response to radiotherapy plus ipilimumab. Some clones in this sample may be carry-over from other donors' samples. The CDR3 runs from the conserved cysteine through the conserved F or W. The order of the fields is V gene, D gene, J gene, clone size, CDR3 protein, CDR3 DNA. The D gene is left open where the match is weak. Size tells how often a clone was seen (once, few, many) or the class of an expanded clone, and some rows leave it out.

TRBV2	NA	TRBJ2-7	NA	CASSSRYAGQEGEQYF	TGTGCCAGCAGTTCTCGGTACGCGGGTCAGGAGGGCGAGCAGTACTTC
TRBV28	NA	TRBJ2-5	NA	CASSTQNGPPGETQYF	TGTGCCAGCAGTACCCAGAACGGGCCGCCGGGGGAGACCCAGTACTTC
TRBV5-8	TRBD2	TRBJ2-1	NA	CASSGGGAYNEQFF	TGTGCCAGCTCAGGCGGGGGGGCCTACAATGAGCAGTTCTTC
TRBV18	NA	TRBJ2-5	NA	CASSDQVGETQYF	TGTGCCAGCTCAGATCAGGTGGGAGAGACCCAGTACTTC
TRBV27	NA	TRBJ2-5	once	CASSPVALDRNKETQYF	TGTGCCAGCAGTCCCGTGGCCCTCGACAGGAATAAAGAGACCCAGTACTTC
TRBV10-1	NA	TRBJ1-2	NA	CASSEGVSYGYTF	TGCGCCAGCAGTGAAGGGGTGAGCTATGGCTACACCTTC
TRBV30	NA	TRBJ2-6	NA	CAWCRVSGANVLTF	TGTGCCTGGTGTAGAGTCTCTGGGGCCAACGTCCTGACTTTC
TRBV12-2	NA	TRBJ2-7	NA	CASRLTRQGSPSNEQYF	TGTGCAAGTCGCTTAACCCGGCAGGGATCCCCGTCGAACGAGCAGTACTTC
TRBV9	NA	TRBJ1-2	NA	CASSLGYGYTF	TGTGCCAGCAGTCTAGGCTATGGCTACACCTTC
TRBV5-1	NA	TRBJ2-3	NA	CASSGRGGASSTDTQYF	TGCGCCAGCAGCGGGAGGGGGGGGGCCTCTAGCACAGATACGCAGTATTTT
TRBV9	TRBD2	TRBJ2-5	few	CASSGVAGGPGETQYF	TGTGCCAGCAGCGGTGTAGCGGGGGGGCCCGGAGAGACCCAGTACTTC
TRBV28	NA	TRBJ1-2	once	CASSRLGGGYTF	TGTGCCAGCAGTAGACTGGGGGGTGGCTACACCTTC
TRBV19	NA	TRBJ2-5	once	CASSIQGSRETQYF	TGTGCCAGTAGTATCCAGGGGTCGCGGGAGACCCAGTACTTC
TRBV29-1	TRBD1	TRBJ2-3	NA	CSVGTGGDTQYF	TGCAGCGTTGGGACAGGGGGGGATACGCAGTATTTT
TRBV29-1	TRBD2	TRBJ2-3	NA	CSVSGLAGTDTQYF	TGCAGCGTGAGCGGACTAGCGGGAACAGATACGCAGTATTTT
TRBV7-3	NA	TRBJ1-2	NA	CASSLRGNYGYTF	TGTGCCAGCAGCCTTCGGGGAAACTATGGCTACACCTTC
TRBV7-9	NA	TRBJ2-7	NA	CASGRGSLSYEQYF	TGTGCCAGCGGAAGGGGTTCCCTCTCCTACGAGCAGTACTTC
TRBV28	NA	TRBJ1-5	NA	CASSKGQYSNQPQHF	TGTGCCAGCAGCAAGGGACAATATAGCAATCAGCCCCAGCATTTT
TRBV7-2	NA	TRBJ2-2	NA	CASSFYPGQTGELFF	TGTGCCAGCAGCTTTTACCCGGGACAAACCGGGGAGCTGTTTTTT
TRBV28	TRBD2	TRBJ2-7	NA	CASSSPAELAGVSNEQYF	TGTGCCAGCAGTTCCCCTGCTGAGTTAGCGGGAGTGTCGAACGAGCAGTACTTC
TRBV18	NA	TRBJ2-3	once	CASSRYADTQYF	TGTGCCAGCTCACGCTATGCAGATACGCAGTATTTT
TRBV27	NA	TRBJ1-1	NA	CASRGTRGIVGNTEAFF	TGTGCCAGCAGGGGGACAAGGGGGATTGTTGGGAACACTGAAGCTTTCTTT
TRBV11-3	NA	TRBJ2-3	NA	CASSLGSVDTQYF	TGTGCCAGCAGCTTAGGTTCAGTGGATACGCAGTATTTT
TRBV18	TRBD2	TRBJ2-7	NA	CASSPSGGSYEQYF	TGTGCCAGCTCACCTAGCGGGGGTTCCTACGAGCAGTACTTC
TRBV10-1	TRBD2	TRBJ2-3	NA	CASGPSGLTDTQYF	TGCGCCAGCGGCCCTAGCGGTCTCACAGATACGCAGTATTTT
TRBV6-5	NA	TRBJ2-7	few	CASSYSPFSYEQYF	TGTGCCAGCAGTTACTCCCCTTTCTCCTACGAGCAGTACTTC
TRBV10-2	NA	TRBJ2-7	NA	CASSPSSYEQYF	TGCGCCAGCAGCCCCTCCTCCTACGAGCAGTACTTC
TRBV7-9	NA	TRBJ1-1	NA	CASISGYEAFF	TGTGCCAGCATCTCCGGGTATGAAGCTTTCTTT
TRBV15	NA	TRBJ1-2	NA	CATSRGGDVNYGYTF	TGTGCCACCAGCAGAGGGGGGGACGTGAACTATGGCTACACCTTC
TRBV19	TRBD1	TRBJ2-3	NA	CASGTGVNQYTDTQYF	TGTGCCAGCGGGACAGGCGTGAACCAATACACAGATACGCAGTATTTT